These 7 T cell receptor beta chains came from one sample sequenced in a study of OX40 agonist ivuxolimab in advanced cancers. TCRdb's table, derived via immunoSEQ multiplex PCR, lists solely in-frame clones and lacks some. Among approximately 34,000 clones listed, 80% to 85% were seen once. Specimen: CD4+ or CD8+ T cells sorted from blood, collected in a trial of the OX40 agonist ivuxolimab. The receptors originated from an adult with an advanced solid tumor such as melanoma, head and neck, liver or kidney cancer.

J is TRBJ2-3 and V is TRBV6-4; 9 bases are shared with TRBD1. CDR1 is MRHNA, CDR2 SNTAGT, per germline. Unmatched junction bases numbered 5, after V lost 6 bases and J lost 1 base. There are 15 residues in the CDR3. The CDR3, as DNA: TGTGCCAGCAGCTCCAGGACAGGGGGCACAGATACGCAGTATTTT. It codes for CASSSRTGGTDTQYF.

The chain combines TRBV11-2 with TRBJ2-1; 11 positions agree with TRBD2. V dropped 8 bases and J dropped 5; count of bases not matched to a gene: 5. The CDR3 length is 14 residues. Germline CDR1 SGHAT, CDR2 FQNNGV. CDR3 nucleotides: TGTGCCAGCCGTCTAGCGGGGGGAAACAATGAGCAGTTCTTC. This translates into CASRLAGGNNEQFF.

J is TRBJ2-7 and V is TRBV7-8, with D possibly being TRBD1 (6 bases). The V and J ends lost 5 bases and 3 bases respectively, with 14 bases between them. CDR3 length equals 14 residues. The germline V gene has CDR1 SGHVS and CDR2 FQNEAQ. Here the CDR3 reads CASSVLGDIYEQYF. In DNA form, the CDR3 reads TGTGCCAGCAGCGTGCTTGGGGACATCTACGAGCAGTACTTC. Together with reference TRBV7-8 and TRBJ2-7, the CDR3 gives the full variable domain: GAGVSQSPRYKVAKRGQDVALRCDPISGHVSLFWYQQALGQGPEFLTYFQNEAQLDKSGLPSDRFFAERPEGSVSTLKIQRTQQEDSAVYLCASSVLGDIYEQYFGPGTRLTVT.

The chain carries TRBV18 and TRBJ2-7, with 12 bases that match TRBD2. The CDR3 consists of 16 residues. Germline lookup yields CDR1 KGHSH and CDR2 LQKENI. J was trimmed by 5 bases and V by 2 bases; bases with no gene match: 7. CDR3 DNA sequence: TGTGCCAGCTCACCAGTGACTAGCGGGGGTGGAGACGAGCAGTACTTC. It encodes CASSPVTSGGGDEQYF.

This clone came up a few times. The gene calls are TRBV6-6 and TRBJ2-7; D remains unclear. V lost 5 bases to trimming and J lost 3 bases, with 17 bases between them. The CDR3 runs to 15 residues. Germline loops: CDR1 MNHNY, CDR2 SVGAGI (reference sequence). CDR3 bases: TGTGCCAGCAGTCCCGATTACTTTTCGGTCTACGAGCAGTACTTC. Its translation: CASSPDYFSVYEQYF.

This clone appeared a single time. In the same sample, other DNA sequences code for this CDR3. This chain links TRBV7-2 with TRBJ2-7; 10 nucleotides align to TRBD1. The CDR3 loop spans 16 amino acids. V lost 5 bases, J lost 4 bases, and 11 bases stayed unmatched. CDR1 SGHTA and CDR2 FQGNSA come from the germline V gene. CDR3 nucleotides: TGTGCCAGCAGCCTATCCACCGGGACAGGGGAATACGAGCAGTACTTC. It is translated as CASSLSTGTGEYEQYF.

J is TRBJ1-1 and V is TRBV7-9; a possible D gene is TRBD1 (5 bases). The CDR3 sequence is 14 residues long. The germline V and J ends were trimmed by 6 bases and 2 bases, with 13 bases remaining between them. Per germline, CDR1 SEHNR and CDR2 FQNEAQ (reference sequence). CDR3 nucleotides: TGTGCCAGCAGACCCGACAGATATAACACTGAAGCTTTCTTT. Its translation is CASRPDRYNTEAFF.